This TCR beta chain was identified in a study of technical replicates of blood from a handful of donors (dated by TCRdb to the late 2010s). CDR1 is given as MDHEN and CDR2 as SYDVKM, both from the germline V gene. Its CDR3 holds 14 amino acids, cysteine through phenylalanine. Kept here is only the CDR3 DNA, which spans 42 bases and is read in frame from base 1. V is cut back by 7 bases and J by 4 bases, with 3 bases in the junction unmatched. This clone appeared once. It lacks a known antigen. Per-base quality was not reported, and no clone a single base away is much larger than it. Library method: the immunoSEQ multiplex PCR assay. Here the immuneACCESS table is served through TCRdb, limited to in-frame sequences with V and J called. Missing clones are a known gap in these copies; in checked studies unresolved V genes cover under half, and the rest lacks a known reason. Recorded for this sample are some 80,000 clones; just over 95% of them occurred a single time. In total, the top ten clones hold around 0.28% of the sample.

The receptor chain draws on TRBV28 and TRBJ2-2; the central 10 bases match TRBD1. This receptor was obtained from a human donor in good health. The sequencing sample was made of T cells isolated from PBMCs. CDR3 region: CASTGTGVTGELFF. The DNA reads TGTGCCAGCACCGGGACAGGGGTCACCGGGGAGCTGTTTTTT.